The 26 T cell receptor beta chains presented below share a single source sample, sequenced in a study of blood T cells in healthy people across ages. For the second PCR, which ran for roughly 6 to 12 cycles, a sample-barcoded 5' primer and a J-beta primer mix were used. TCRdb processed the 5' RACE reads anew with MiXCR; each CDR3 protein has one entry. The sample lists roughly 1 million distinct CDR3 sequences, 20% to 25% occurring once. The same sample was also studied in work on T cells of mothers and their children.

Sequencing input: blood. All receptors come from a girl aged 2-10 years in good health.

In this sample, this clonotype turned up a few times. The J gene is TRBJ2-3, the V gene TRBV27; no reliable D call. The CDR3 loop spans 14 amino acids. Germline CDR1 reads MNHEY; CDR2 reads SMNVEV (reference sequence). With 6 bases removed from V and 5 bases from J, the gap between germline ends came to 15 bases. Written as DNA, the CDR3 is TGTGCCAGCAGCGGGTGGGGTTTGGGAGATACGCAGTATTTT. It encodes CASSGWGLGDTQYF.

This chain connects TRBV20-1 to TRBJ2-1, with 12 nucleotides matching TRBD2. Germline trimming cut 4 bases from V and 2 bases from J; bases unmatched to any gene: 3. Looked up from germline, CDR1 is DFQATT and CDR2 is SNEGSKA (reference sequence). The CDR3 length is 15 residues. The CDR3 nucleotides read TGCAGTGCTACTAGCGGGAGGGATACCTACAATGAGCAGTTCTTC. Translation: CSATSGRDTYNEQFF.

The chain employs TRBV12-3 or TRBV12-4 and TRBJ1-1; D gene ambiguous. This CDR3 region has 15 residues. V was cut by 6 bases and J by 3 bases, with 17 bases left in between. The CDR3 bases are TGTGCCAGCAGCTCGACGGAAAGGGCGGACACTGAAGCTTTCTTT. This codes for CASSSTERADTEAFF.

J is TRBJ2-2 and V is TRBV3-1, with 10 nucleotides matching TRBD1. Germline V gives CDR1 LGHDT, CDR2 YNNKEL (reference sequence). The CDR3 extends over 14 amino acids. The ends lost 6 bases at V and 3 bases at J; junction bases unmatched: 1. The DNA of the CDR3 is TGTGCCAGCAGGGGACAGGGGTACACCGGGGAGCTGTTTTTT. As protein: CASRGQGYTGELFF.

V is TRBV29-1 and J is TRBJ2-3, with a tentative D call TRBD2 (6 bases). CDR1 SQVTM and CDR2 ANQGSEA come from the germline V gene. The CDR3 has 13 residues. V was shortened by 3 bases and J by 4 bases, with 11 bases between the two germline ends. The CDR3 loop reads CSVDGGKPDTQYF. CDR3 nucleotides: TGCAGCGTTGACGGAGGGAAACCAGATACGCAGTATTTT.

In this sample, this clonotype turned up a few times. This chain uses TRBV15 with TRBJ2-7; D unclear. This CDR3 is built from 15 residues. The germline CDR1 and CDR2 sequences are LNHNV and YYDKDF (reference sequence). V gave up 1 base and J gave up 2 bases, with 12 bases separating them. CDR3 nucleotide sequence: TGTGCCACCAGCAGAGTTCAAACAGTGCCCTACGAGCAGTACTTC. This translates into CATSRVQTVPYEQYF.

The chain combines TRBV29-1 with TRBJ1-2, with D possibly TRBD1 on 6 matching bases. V gave up 4 bases and J gave up 7 bases, with 16 bases separating them. Germline CDR1 and CDR2: SQVTM and ANQGSEA. This CDR3 region has 13 residues. The CDR3 protein is CSVAPGAGVGYTF. The CDR3 DNA reads as TGCAGCGTTGCTCCGGGGGCAGGGGTTGGCTACACCTTC. Combining the CDR3 with reference TRBV29-1 and TRBJ1-2 gives the whole variable domain SAVISQKPSRDICQRGTSLTIQCQVDSQVTMMFWYRQQPGQSLTLIATANQGSEATYESGFVIDKFPISRPNLTFSTLTVSNMSPEDSSIYLCSVAPGAGVGYTFGSGTRLTVV.

This clonotype was seen more than once but under ten times. V is TRBV20-1 and J is TRBJ1-4, with D possibly matching TRBD1 (5 bases). The CDR3 is 14 residues long. The germline gives CDR1 DFQATT, CDR2 SNEGSKA (reference sequence). The V end lost 5 bases, the J end lost 5 bases, and 15 bases lay between the germline ends. The CDR3 nucleotides are TGCAGTGCTTATCCGGGACGCGTCAATGAAAAACTGTTTTTT. Its protein product is CSAYPGRVNEKLFF.

A few counts support this clonotype. V gene TRBV20-1 combines with J gene TRBJ2-3; D not resolved. This CDR3 comprises 15 residues. Trimming removed 4 bases from V and 6 bases from J, with 20 bases in between. Germline CDR1 reads DFQATT; CDR2 reads SNEGSKA (reference sequence). CDR3 nucleotide sequence: TGCAGTGCTACCCGGCGGCTTTATCCTACTGATACGCAGTATTTT. Its translation: CSATRRLYPTDTQYF.

A few counts support this clonotype. The chain couples TRBV28 to TRBJ2-2; unclear D gene. Germline assignment: CDR1 MDHEN and CDR2 SYDVKM. The CDR3 contains 13 residues. V dropped 8 bases and J dropped 2 bases, with 9 bases sitting between them. This CDR3 is CASGEPNTGELFF. CDR3 sequence (DNA): TGTGCCAGCGGGGAACCAAACACCGGGGAGCTGTTTTTT.

The rearrangement joins TRBV12-3 or TRBV12-4 to TRBJ2-7, with 8 nucleotides matching TRBD1. The V and J ends lost 5 bases and 9 bases, in that order; junction bases with no gene match: 6. The CDR3 length is 12 residues. In DNA form, the CDR3 reads TGTGCCAGCAGTATCCAGGGGGCGGTGCAGTACTTC. This encodes CASSIQGAVQYF.

The V gene is TRBV20-1, the J gene TRBJ2-1, with 11 bases fitting TRBD2. This CDR3 is 16 amino acids long. V trimming: 0 bases; J trimming: 7 bases; junction bases outside the gene matches: 8. CDR1 and CDR2 (germline): DFQATT, SNEGSKA (reference sequence). CDR3 DNA sequence: TGCAGTGCTAGAGATTGGACTAGCGGGCTTGTAAATGAGCAGTTCTTC. This gives the protein CSARDWTSGLVNEQFF.

The chain carries TRBV4-2 and TRBJ1-2; 8 bases match TRBD1. The V and J ends lost 0 bases and 9 bases, in that order; junction bases with no gene match: 6. CDR1 is LGHNA and CDR2 is YNFKEQ in the germline V gene. CDR3 length: 14 amino acids. The CDR3 DNA reads TGTGCCAGCAGCCAAGAAATCCAGGGGGCTCGCTACACCTTC. Its translation: CASSQEIQGARYTF.

The chain couples TRBV7-9 to TRBJ2-3, with a weak D call TRBD2 (6 bases). In germline, CDR1 is SEHNR, CDR2 FQNEAQ (reference sequence). V lost 5 bases, J lost 8 bases, and 17 bases lay in between. The CDR3 has 14 residues. The CDR3 protein is CASSPSHGSGTQYF. DNA for the CDR3: TGTGCCAGCAGCCCCTCCCACGGGAGCGGTACGCAGTATTTT.

The chain carries TRBV5-5 and TRBJ2-1; D not certain. The V end was cut by 4 bases, the J end by 5 bases, with 7 bases between. Germline loops: CDR1 SGHKS, CDR2 YYEKEE (reference sequence). The CDR3 spans 12 residues. The CDR3 here is CASSPEHNEQFF. CDR3 nucleotide sequence: TGTGCCAGCAGCCCGGAGCACAATGAGCAGTTCTTC. Variable domain in full (rest from reference TRBV5-5 and TRBJ2-1): DAGVTQSPTHLIKTRGQQVTLRCSPISGHKSVSWYQQVLGQGPQFIFQYYEKEERGRGNFPDRFSARQFPNYSSELNVNALLLGDSALYLCASSPEHNEQFFGPGTRLTVL.

The gene calls are TRBV3-1 and TRBJ2-7; possibly TRBD1 for D (6 bases). CDR1 is LGHDT, CDR2 YNNKEL, per germline (reference sequence). The CDR3 is 15 amino acids. V was trimmed by 2 bases and J by 1 base, leaving 12 bases between them. For the CDR3, the DNA is TGTGCCAGCAGCCAAACCCGGGACACTTCCTACGAGCAGTACTTC. This sequence encodes CASSQTRDTSYEQYF.

This clonotype was picked up a small number of times. V and J are TRBV9 and TRBJ1-1; D is perhaps TRBD1 (5 bases). There are 14 residues in the CDR3. The germline CDR1 and CDR2 sequences are SGDLS and YYNGEE. Trimming took off 4 bases at V and 4 bases at J, with 14 bases between the two ends. The CDR3 here is CASSPGGASTEAFF. The CDR3 nucleotides read TGTGCCAGCAGCCCCGGGGGTGCGAGCACTGAAGCTTTCTTT.

This clonotype showed up just a few times. This rearrangement joins TRBV11-2 to TRBJ2-5, with D tentatively TRBD2 (7 bases). The CDR3 extends over 16 amino acids. Looked up from germline, CDR1 is SGHAT and CDR2 is FQNNGV. V lost 5 bases, J lost 5 bases, and 21 bases lay in between. The CDR3 reads CASSPLSAGAQETQYF. DNA for the CDR3: TGTGCCAGCAGCCCACTTTCCGCGGGGGCTCAGGAGACCCAGTACTTC. Full variable domain (rest looked up from reference TRBV11-2 and TRBJ2-5): EAGVAQSPRYKIIEKRQSVAFWCNPISGHATLYWYQQILGQGPKLLIQFQNNGVVDDSQLPKDRFSAERLKGVDSTLKIQPAKLEDSAVYLCASSPLSAGAQETQYFGPGTRLLVL.

This clonotype was observed a few times. The genes are TRBV5-1 and TRBJ2-3, with a weak D call TRBD2 (6 bases). CDR1 SGHRS and CDR2 YFSETQ come from the germline V gene. V shed 7 bases and J shed 1 base, with 10 bases lying between them. The CDR3 runs 13 residues. CDR3 coding DNA: TGCGCCAGCGTCGGGGGTGGCACAGATACGCAGTATTTT. Translating it yields CASVGGGTDTQYF.

This clonotype was observed a handful of times. The rearrangement links TRBV7-2 to TRBJ2-2; possibly TRBD1 or TRBD2 for D (6 bases each). The CDR3 has 16 amino acids. V lost 9 bases, J lost 4 bases, and 21 bases lay in between. Per the germline V gene, CDR1 is SGHTA and CDR2 is FQGNSA. This CDR3 reads CASTLVGGRGTGELFF. The DNA for the CDR3 is TGTGCCAGTACCTTAGTAGGGGGGCGCGGCACCGGGGAGCTGTTTTTT.

This clonotype was seen a few times. The chain combines TRBV15 with TRBJ2-2; D might be TRBD1 (6 bases). Germline CDR1 reads LNHNV; CDR2 reads YYDKDF (reference sequence). Deletions cut 2 bases from V and 6 bases from J, with 13 bases between. The CDR3 runs 15 residues. The CDR3 DNA is TGTGCCACCAGCAGACCAACTCAGGGGTCCGGGGAGCTGTTTTTT. Residues: CATSRPTQGSGELFF.

This chain links TRBV7-2 with TRBJ2-2; 11 positions agree with TRBD2. The CDR3 loop spans 15 amino acids. V was pared by 5 bases and J by 7 bases, with 6 bases of the junction left unmatched. Germline V gene data show CDR1 as SGHTA and CDR2 as FQGNSA. CDR3 amino acids: CASSPLAGVDGELFF. The CDR3 nucleotides read TGTGCCAGCAGCCCACTAGCGGGAGTGGACGGGGAGCTGTTTTTT.

The chain has TRBV20-1 and TRBJ2-5; perhaps TRBD1 as D (6 bases). The CDR3 has 15 amino acids. V was clipped by 0 bases and J by 1 base, with 12 bases between them. The germline V gene encodes CDR1 DFQATT and CDR2 SNEGSKA (reference sequence). The CDR3, as DNA: TGCAGTGCTAGAGATTCCCGGGACATCCAAGAGACCCAGTACTTC. It translates to CSARDSRDIQETQYF.

This clonotype was detected a few times. V is TRBV20-1 and J is TRBJ1-3; possible D gene TRBD1, 6 bases. The CDR3 sequence is 13 residues long. V shed 5 bases and J shed 0 bases, with 8 bases lying between them. The germline V gene has CDR1 DFQATT and CDR2 SNEGSKA (reference sequence). The CDR3 spells CSAPGHSGNTIYF. The CDR3 DNA follows: TGCAGTGCTCCGGGACACTCTGGAAACACCATATATTTT.

In this sample, this clonotype turned up a few times. The chain uses TRBV27 and TRBJ2-7, with 7 bases matching TRBD1. The CDR3 is made up of 15 amino acids. The germline V gene has CDR1 MNHEY and CDR2 SMNVEV (reference sequence). V lost 6 bases, J lost 4 bases, and 12 bases stayed unmatched. This CDR3 is CASSPLQTGPYEQYF. CDR3 DNA sequence: TGTGCCAGCAGCCCGCTGCAGACAGGGCCTTACGAGCAGTACTTC.

This sequence joins TRBV7-9 and TRBJ2-2; 8 bases are shared with TRBD1. Germline V CDR1 and CDR2: SEHNR, FQNEAQ (reference sequence). The V and J ends lost 10 bases and 1 base, in that order; junction bases with no gene match: 11. The CDR3 is made up of 16 amino acids. For the CDR3, the DNA is TGTGCCACCTGGACAGGGTTCCCTGAGAACACCGGGGAGCTGTTTTTT. Protein: CATWTGFPENTGELFF.